This is a list of T cell receptor beta chains from one sample in a study of blood T cell repertoires in COVID-19. TCRdb keeps only in-frame clones here, not all; method: immunoSEQ multiplex PCR. The repertoire has 250,000 to 350,000 clones, about 82% of them found once; the top ten carry 1.5% to 2%. The sequencing input was peripheral blood. These receptors all come from a woman aged 50 to 60 with acute or convalescent COVID-19. Both conserved end residues are part of each CDR3. D genes are given only for firm matches. A clone size is listed for some rows: how often the clone was seen (once, few, many), or a class if it is expanded.

clone_size: NA
d_call: NA
j_call: TRBJ1-2
v_call: TRBV27
cdr3_aa: CASSSGTGAYGYTF
cdr3_nt: TGTGCCAGCAGCAGTGGGACTGGAGCCTATGGCTACACCTTC

clone_size: NA
d_call: TRBD1
j_call: TRBJ1-2
v_call: TRBV5-5
cdr3_aa: CASSGRGDYGYTF
cdr3_nt: TGTGCCAGCAGCGGCAGGGGGGACTATGGCTACACCTTC

clone_size: NA
d_call: TRBD2
j_call: TRBJ2-1
v_call: TRBV27
cdr3_aa: CASSLFGRGSLDEQFF
cdr3_nt: TGTGCCAGCAGTTTATTTGGGCGGGGGAGTTTGGATGAGCAGTTCTTC

clone_size: once
d_call: NA
j_call: TRBJ1-5
v_call: TRBV7-2
cdr3_aa: CASSPWTGLDQPQHF
cdr3_nt: TGTGCCAGCAGCCCTTGGACTGGTTTGGATCAGCCCCAGCATTTT

clone_size: NA
d_call: TRBD2
j_call: TRBJ2-7
v_call: TRBV7-9
cdr3_aa: CASSLVSSGYEQYF
cdr3_nt: TGTGCCAGCAGCTTAGTATCTAGCGGCTACGAGCAGTACTTC

clone_size: NA
d_call: TRBD1
j_call: TRBJ1-5
v_call: TRBV6-5
cdr3_aa: CASSSRGPGQPQHF
cdr3_nt: TGTGCCAGCAGTTCCAGGGGGCCGGGTCAGCCCCAGCATTTT

clone_size: NA
d_call: NA
j_call: TRBJ2-7
v_call: TRBV11-2
cdr3_aa: CASQAYGGAVEQYF
cdr3_nt: TGTGCCAGCCAAGCCTACGGGGGAGCAGTCGAGCAGTACTTC

clone_size: NA
d_call: TRBD2
j_call: TRBJ2-1
v_call: TRBV6-2/TRBV6-3
cdr3_aa: CASSLLAGVRNEQFF
cdr3_nt: TGTGCCAGCAGTCTACTAGCGGGAGTTAGGAATGAGCAGTTCTTC

clone_size: NA
d_call: TRBD2
j_call: TRBJ2-1
v_call: TRBV2
cdr3_aa: CASSDFAGENDEQFF
cdr3_nt: TGTGCCAGCAGTGATTTTGCGGGAGAAAACGATGAGCAGTTCTTC

clone_size: few
d_call: NA
j_call: TRBJ1-2
v_call: TRBV9
cdr3_aa: CASSAQRTGKNYGYTF
cdr3_nt: TGTGCCAGCAGCGCGCAGAGAACAGGGAAAAACTATGGCTACACCTTC

clone_size: NA
d_call: NA
j_call: TRBJ1-2
v_call: TRBV11-2
cdr3_aa: CASSFITGFDYGYTF
cdr3_nt: TGTGCCAGCAGCTTTATTACAGGGTTTGACTATGGCTACACCTTC

clone_size: NA
d_call: NA
j_call: TRBJ2-1
v_call: TRBV7-9
cdr3_aa: CASSSSRRTGKGEQFF
cdr3_nt: TGTGCCAGCAGCTCGTCTAGGAGGACTGGCAAGGGTGAGCAGTTCTTC

clone_size: NA
d_call: TRBD2
j_call: TRBJ2-2
v_call: TRBV28
cdr3_aa: CASSLRGRANTGELFF
cdr3_nt: TGTGCCAGCAGTTTACGGGGGAGGGCAAACACCGGGGAGCTGTTTTTT

clone_size: once
d_call: NA
j_call: TRBJ1-1
v_call: TRBV7-2
cdr3_aa: CASSLVLGGYTEAFF
cdr3_nt: TGTGCCAGCAGCTTAGTGCTGGGGGGGTACACTGAAGCTTTCTTT

clone_size: NA
d_call: NA
j_call: TRBJ2-1
v_call: TRBV20-1
cdr3_aa: CSASSGDEQFF
cdr3_nt: TGCAGTGCTAGTAGCGGCGATGAGCAGTTCTTC

clone_size: once
d_call: TRBD1
j_call: TRBJ2-1
v_call: TRBV5-1
cdr3_aa: CASRQDRGNEQFF
cdr3_nt: TGCGCCAGCCGACAGGACAGGGGCAATGAGCAGTTCTTC

clone_size: NA
d_call: NA
j_call: TRBJ1-1
v_call: TRBV5-6
cdr3_aa: CASSLRTEAFF
cdr3_nt: TGTGCCAGCAGCTTGCGTACTGAAGCTTTCTTT

clone_size: NA
d_call: NA
j_call: TRBJ2-3
v_call: TRBV7-2
cdr3_aa: CASSPDRGTDTQYF
cdr3_nt: TGTGCCAGCAGCCCGGACAGAGGCACAGATACGCAGTATTTT